The rows below give T cell receptor beta chains drawn from one sample of a study of graft-versus-host responses after intestinal transplantation. Generated by immunoSEQ multiplex PCR, the TCRdb table keeps only in-frame clones and is missing some. The sample contains just over 70,000 clones, under 90% of which appear only once. These receptors' targets are unknown. Material: unstimulated CD4+ T cells sorted from spleen or lymph node cells, obtained before transplant. The receptors originated from a human donor who was the organ donor for an intestinal transplant. The CDR3 runs from the conserved cysteine through the conserved F or W. D genes are given only for firm matches. Size is stated for part of the rows, as once, few or many counts, or as a class when the clone is expanded.

v_gene	d_gene	abundance	j_gene	CDR3aa	CDR3nt
TRBV5-4	.	.	TRBJ1-1	CASSQENTEAFF	TGTGCCAGCAGCCAGGAGAACACTGAAGCTTTCTTT
TRBV2	TRBD1	.	TRBJ1-1	CARTGGPDTEAFF	TGTGCCAGAACAGGGGGCCCTGACACTGAAGCTTTCTTT
TRBV9	.	.	TRBJ1-2	CASSVRGRGGYTF	TGTGCCAGCAGCGTAAGGGGCCGTGGTGGCTACACCTTC
TRBV7-9	.	.	TRBJ1-3	CASSRGGVLDTIYF	TGTGCCAGCAGCCGAGGGGGGGTGCTGGACACCATATATTTT
TRBV15	.	.	TRBJ1-2	CATSRDRVVNGYTF	TGTGCCACCAGCAGAGATCGAGTAGTTAACGGCTACACCTTC
TRBV9	.	few	TRBJ2-3	CASSAYTDTQYF	TGTGCCAGCAGCGCCTACACAGATACGCAGTATTTT
TRBV7-8	.	.	TRBJ1-1	CASSLVGVDTEAFF	TGTGCCAGCAGCTTAGTAGGGGTGGACACTGAAGCTTTCTTT
TRBV6-5	.	.	TRBJ1-2	CASSSTAEGALYGYTF	TGTGCCAGCAGTTCCACCGCAGAAGGGGCCCTCTATGGCTACACCTTC
TRBV4-1	.	.	TRBJ1-1	CASSQARQRNTEAFF	TGCGCCAGCAGCCAAGCGAGGCAGCGGAACACTGAAGCTTTCTTT
TRBV6-1	.	.	TRBJ1-6	CASDFDFGSPLHF	TGTGCCAGCGACTTTGATTTTGGTTCACCCCTCCACTTT
TRBV4-1	.	.	TRBJ2-5	CASSQSPGGGPEETQYF	TGCGCCAGCAGCCAATCCCCCGGGGGAGGACCGGAAGAGACCCAGTACTTC
TRBV14	.	.	TRBJ1-1	CASSRVRGTEAFF	TGTGCCAGCAGCCGAGTTCGGGGCACTGAAGCTTTCTTT
TRBV6-1	TRBD1	.	TRBJ1-5	CASREGGQGLYPSNQPQHF	TGTGCCAGCAGAGAAGGAGGACAGGGTTTGTACCCAAGCAATCAGCCCCAGCATTTT
TRBV29-1	TRBD2	.	TRBJ2-3	CSVASGVTDTQYF	TGCAGCGTTGCTAGCGGGGTCACAGATACGCAGTATTTT
TRBV5-6	.	.	TRBJ1-4	CASSLLGQEAEKLFF	TGTGCCAGCAGCTTGTTGGGTCAGGAGGCTGAAAAACTGTTTTTT